The rows below give T cell receptor beta chains drawn from one sample of a study of shared clonotypes between healthy human individuals. The table came from immunoSEQ multiplex PCR; TCRdb's copy has only in-frame clones and leaves some out. Of over 2 million clones in the sample, approximately 95% were seen once. Sequencing used naive CD4+ T cells sorted from blood. These receptor sequences come from a man aged 18-30 years in good health. Both conserved end residues are part of each CDR3. A D gene is named only where the DNA matches it firmly. Clone size is not always given. Where it is, it says once, few, many or a class for expanded clones.

-	TRBV18	-	TRBJ2-7	CASSPTGISYEQYF	TGTGCCAGCTCACCTACGGGGATATCCTACGAGCAGTACTTC
-	TRBV2	TRBD1	TRBJ1-6	CASKRDRGMSPLHF	TGTGCCAGCAAACGGGACAGGGGTATGTCACCCCTCCACTTT
-	TRBV28	-	TRBJ1-1	CASRTLSEAFF	TGTGCCAGCAGGACCCTTTCTGAAGCTTTCTTT
-	TRBV7-9	TRBD1	TRBJ1-4	CASSITGGAGNEKLFF	TGTGCCAGCAGCATCACAGGGGGCGCGGGTAATGAAAAACTGTTTTTT
once	TRBV25-1	-	TRBJ2-1	CASSEFGGWEQFF	TGTGCCAGCAGTGAATTTGGGGGATGGGAGCAGTTCTTC
once	TRBV7-2	-	TRBJ2-2	CASSLERVDTGELFF	TGTGCCAGCAGCTTAGAAAGGGTCGACACCGGGGAGCTGTTTTTT
-	TRBV11-2	TRBD2	TRBJ2-5	CASSRGLAGNQETQYF	TGTGCCAGCAGCCGTGGGCTAGCGGGGAACCAAGAGACCCAGTACTTC
-	TRBV6-5	TRBD2	TRBJ2-1	CASSYFSGSNNEQFF	TGTGCCAGCAGTTACTTTAGCGGGAGTAACAATGAGCAGTTCTTC
-	TRBV30	TRBD2	TRBJ2-7	CAWSASGSVGSYEQYF	TGTGCCTGGAGCGCTAGCGGGAGCGTCGGTTCCTACGAGCAGTACTTC
-	TRBV2	-	TRBJ1-2	CASRLASSYGYTF	TGTGCCAGCAGGTTGGCGTCTAGCTATGGCTACACCTTC
-	TRBV30	TRBD2	TRBJ2-7	CAWSGLAGGPRGYEQYF	TGTGCCTGGAGTGGACTAGCGGGAGGGCCCCGAGGCTACGAGCAGTACTTC
-	TRBV4-1	-	TRBJ2-2	CASSQVGLLNTGELFF	TGCGCCAGCAGCCAAGTAGGCCTCCTGAACACCGGGGAGCTGTTTTTT
-	TRBV4-1	-	TRBJ2-4	CASSQDGLIVYF	TGCGCCAGCAGCCAAGACGGGCTGATTGTGTACTTC
-	TRBV10-3	-	TRBJ2-7	CASALPGIYEQYF	TGTGCCAGCGCGTTACCAGGGATCTACGAGCAGTACTTC
once	TRBV19	TRBD1	TRBJ1-5	CASSSRGGTGYYQPQHF	TGTGCCAGTAGTTCGAGGGGGGGGACAGGGTATTATCAGCCCCAGCATTTT
-	TRBV2	TRBD1	TRBJ1-2	CASSRQGGYTF	TGTGCCAGCAGCCGACAGGGTGGCTACACCTTC
-	TRBV6-5	TRBD2	TRBJ2-7	CASSYSIGGSSGEQYF	TGTGCCAGCAGTTACTCGATCGGCGGGAGCTCTGGGGAGCAGTACTTC
-	TRBV29-1	-	TRBJ2-6	CSVARSSGANVLTF	TGCAGCGTCGCTAGGAGCTCTGGGGCCAACGTCCTGACTTTC
-	TRBV11-1	-	TRBJ2-3	CASSSASPTDTQYF	TGTGCCAGCAGCTCGGCATCTCCCACCGATACGCAGTATTTT
-	TRBV9	-	TRBJ1-6	CASSVDSPSNSPLHF	TGTGCCAGCAGCGTTGACAGCCCCAGCAATTCACCCCTCCACTTT
-	TRBV10-3	TRBD1	TRBJ2-7	CAIKAAGGDEQYF	TGTGCCATCAAGGCGGCAGGGGGCGACGAGCAGTACTTC
-	TRBV19	TRBD2	TRBJ2-2	CASSIEVAGVAGELFF	TGTGCCAGTAGTATAGAGGTAGCGGGAGTCGCCGGGGAGCTGTTTTTT
-	TRBV7-8	-	TRBJ2-1	CASSRLPAGASFNEQFF	TGTGCCAGCAGCCGCTTACCTGCGGGGGCATCCTTCAATGAGCAGTTCTTC
-	TRBV18	-	TRBJ1-1	CASSTSGESSTF	TGTGCCAGCTCAACGTCGGGGGAATCTTCAACCTTT
-	TRBV6-6	-	TRBJ1-2	CASIRANYGYTF	TGTGCCAGCATTCGGGCAAACTATGGCTACACCTTC
-	TRBV2	TRBD1	TRBJ1-5	CASSRQGGNQPQHF	TGTGCCAGTTCAAGACAGGGCGGCAATCAGCCCCAGCATTTT
-	TRBV30	-	TRBJ2-5	CAWSTGETQYF	TGTGCCTGGAGCACGGGAGAGACCCAGTACTTC
-	TRBV6-5	TRBD1	TRBJ2-7	CASSYGDRAHEQYF	TGTGCCAGCAGTTACGGGGACAGGGCCCACGAGCAGTACTTC
-	TRBV7-3	-	TRBJ2-3	CASSHIGTDTQYF	TGTGCCAGCAGCCACATAGGTACAGATACGCAGTATTTT
-	TRBV12-5	TRBD1	TRBJ1-2	CASGLVPNRGLDGYTF	TGTGCTAGTGGTTTGGTTCCAAACAGGGGGCTGGATGGCTACACCTTC
once	TRBV2	-	TRBJ1-1	CASSTEGVLSTEAFF	TGTGCCAGCAGTACAGAGGGGGTTCTGAGCACTGAAGCTTTCTTT
-	TRBV7-9	-	TRBJ2-6	CASSPRRQGDRGANVLTF	TGTGCCAGCAGCCCCCGGCGGCAGGGAGATCGGGGGGCCAACGTCCTGACTTTC
-	TRBV28	-	TRBJ1-2	CASSLRANYGYTF	TGTGCCAGCAGTTTAAGGGCTAACTATGGCTACACCTTC
-	TRBV7-6	-	TRBJ2-7	CASSPGHSGSSYEQYF	TGCGCCAGCAGCCCGGGACACTCTGGATCCTCCTACGAGCAGTACTTC
-	TRBV4-1	-	TRBJ2-1	CASSARDQQISYNEQFF	TGCGCCAGCAGCGCCCGGGACCAGCAAATCTCCTACAATGAGCAGTTCTTC
-	TRBV5-4	-	TRBJ2-5	CASSAGQTSTQYF	TGTGCCAGCAGCGCTGGACAGACATCGACCCAGTACTTC
-	TRBV5-4	-	TRBJ2-7	CASSQEQARSGEQYF	TGTGCCAGCAGCCAGGAGCAGGCTCGGTCTGGCGAGCAGTACTTC
-	TRBV19	TRBD1	TRBJ1-2	CASSKGQGGYGYTF	TGTGCCAGTAGTAAGGGACAGGGTGGATATGGCTACACCTTC
-	TRBV7-6	-	TRBJ2-7	CASSMRQGPNEQYF	TGTGCCAGCAGTATGAGGCAGGGTCCGAACGAGCAGTACTTC
-	TRBV21-1	-	TRBJ2-7	CASSNLRQGYEQYF	TGTGCCAGCAGCAACCTTCGACAGGGCTACGAGCAGTACTTC
-	TRBV29-1	-	TRBJ1-2	CSALLVIGMNGYTF	TGCAGCGCGTTGCTGGTAATAGGGATGAATGGCTACACCTTC
-	TRBV30	-	TRBJ1-2	CAWSVGSAGFGYTF	TGTGCCTGGAGTGTCGGCAGCGCAGGGTTCGGCTACACCTTC
-	TRBV6-5	-	TRBJ2-7	CAISENLLYEQYF	TGTGCCATCAGTGAGAATCTTCTGTACGAGCAGTACTTC
once	TRBV30	-	TRBJ1-3	CAEVRPGNTIYF	TGTGCCGAGGTTCGGCCTGGAAACACCATATATTTT
-	TRBV4-1	-	TRBJ2-7	CASSSPGQTYEQYF	TGCGCCAGCAGCAGCCCGGGACAAACTTACGAGCAGTACTTC
-	TRBV11-3	-	TRBJ2-2	CASSFNRVAGELFF	TGTGCCAGCAGCTTTAACAGGGTAGCCGGGGAGCTGTTTTTT
-	TRBV5-1	-	TRBJ1-6	CASSVDRNNSPLHF	TGCGCCAGCAGCGTCGACAGGAATAATTCACCCCTCCACTTT
-	TRBV30	-	TRBJ1-2	CAWTGPNYGYTF	TGTGCCTGGACGGGGCCTAACTATGGCTACACCTTC
-	TRBV7-9	-	TRBJ2-5	CASSGPGSLAGRETQYF	TGTGCCAGCAGCGGACCCGGAAGTTTGGCTGGACGGGAGACCCAGTACTTC
-	TRBV11-2	-	TRBJ1-2	CASSLIRGAADGYTF	TGTGCCAGCAGCCTAATTCGGGGCGCTGCTGATGGCTACACCTTC
-	TRBV11-2	TRBD2	TRBJ2-1	CAGSALLAGESNEQFF	TGTGCCGGCAGCGCCTTACTAGCGGGAGAGTCCAATGAGCAGTTCTTC
-	TRBV5-4	TRBD1	TRBJ2-7	CASSPRTGSYEQYF	TGTGCCAGCAGCCCGCGGACAGGCTCCTACGAGCAGTACTTC
-	TRBV5-1	-	TRBJ1-4	CASSLEGAGGNEKLFF	TGCGCCAGCAGCTTGGAGGGTGCGGGGGGTAATGAAAAACTGTTTTTT